Sequencing of this T cell receptor (beta chain) was carried out in a study of blood T cell repertoires in COVID-19. Study-wide context: Donors in the United States, Italy and Spain gave samples during acute or convalescent COVID-19.

This CDR3 is 16 amino acids long. Trimming pared 0 bases from V and 4 bases from J, leaving 10 bases between. CDR1 LGHNA and CDR2 YNFKEQ come from the germline V gene. Sequencing used immunoSEQ multiplex PCR; TCRdb keeps in-frame clones, though not all of them. The sample includes 180,000 or so clones, 80% to 90% of them seen just once. This chain uses TRBV4-2 with TRBJ1-6, with D hard to call. Source material: peripheral blood. This receptor was obtained from a woman aged 40 to 50 with COVID-19, enrolled during active disease. CDR3 DNA: TGTGCCAGCAGCCAAGATAAGCTGCCTTATAATTCACCCCTCCACTTT. This gives the protein CASSQDKLPYNSPLHF.